This passage covers 27 T cell receptor beta chains from one sample sequenced in a study of blood T cell repertoires in COVID-19. Produced via immunoSEQ multiplex PCR; TCRdb's table is partial and in-frame only. In the table there are fewer than 250,000 clones, roughly 80% of which are singletons. The sample was peripheral blood. All receptors derive from a woman in her thirties or forties with active or convalescent COVID-19.

V is TRBV30 and J is TRBJ2-3; D may be TRBD1 (5 bases). Trimming stripped 5 bases from V and 7 bases from J, with 28 bases between. CDR3 length: 17 residues. Germline CDR1 reads GTSNPN; CDR2 reads SVGIG (reference sequence). CDR3 nucleotides: TGTGCCTGGTCACCTACCTGGCAGGGATGGATTAGGAATACGCAGTATTTT. Amino acid sequence: CAWSPTWQGWIRNTQYF.

J is TRBJ2-3 and V is TRBV5-1, with 10 bases matching TRBD1. The CDR3 extends over 19 amino acids. Germline CDR1 reads SGHRS; CDR2 reads YFSETQ. The J segment lost 3 bases and the V segment lost 0 bases, leaving 13 bases of the junction unmatched. CDR3 nucleotide sequence: TGCGCCAGCAGCTTGGCGGGGAATCGACAGGGGGCTTCGACAGATACGCAGTATTTT. It yields the protein CASSLAGNRQGASTDTQYF.

This clone was seen just once. This chain joins TRBV21-1 and TRBJ2-4; the table's D call, TRBD2, has no DNA check behind it. TRBV21-1 is a pseudogene. This CDR3 is built from 19 residues. The CDR3: CASSKPGLAGPGTKNIQYF. CDR3 in DNA: TGTGCCAGCAGCAAACCGGGACTAGCGGGACCCGGGACCAAAAACATTCAGTACTTC.

The chain uses TRBV7-2 and TRBJ2-7, with D unclear. Germline-derived CDR1 and CDR2 are SGHTA and FQGNSA. CDR3 size: 13 residues. Trimming removed 5 bases at V and 4 bases at J, with 12 bases between. The CDR3 bases are TGTGCCAGCAGCCCCTACCGGTCTTACGAGCAGTACTTC. This codes for CASSPYRSYEQYF.

The CDR3: CASSLIGAGNTIYF. The CDR3 DNA reads as TGTGCCAGCAGCTTAATAGGGGCTGGAAACACCATATATTTT. The chain recombines TRBV7-6 with TRBJ1-3; TRBD1 might be the D (5 bases). The V gene's germline CDR1 is SGHVS and CDR2 FNYEAQ. The CDR3 runs 14 residues. Trimming stripped 2 bases from V and 2 bases from J, with 7 bases between.

V usage is TRBV6-6 and J usage is TRBJ1-3, with 7 bases aligning to TRBD1. Trimming took 6 bases from V and 8 from J; bases not matched to a gene: 10. CDR3 size: 14 residues. The germline V gene encodes CDR1 MNHNY and CDR2 SVGAGI (reference sequence). The CDR3 is CASRRDSQGDTIYF. CDR3 sequence (DNA): TGTGCCAGCAGGCGAGACAGCCAGGGGGACACCATATATTTT.

The V gene is TRBV7-9, the J gene TRBJ1-5, with TRBD1 identical over 7 bases. Germline values: CDR1 SEHNR, CDR2 FQNEAQ (reference sequence). This CDR3 has 16 amino acids. J gave up 8 bases and V 4 bases, and 14 bases lay outside the gene matches. CDR3 region: CASSSSGRGLGEPQHF. As DNA, the CDR3 is TGTGCCAGCAGCTCCTCGGGAAGGGGGCTTGGAGAGCCCCAGCATTTT.

The chain links TRBV5-5 to TRBJ2-7; 12 bases map to TRBD1. Germline values: CDR1 SGHKS, CDR2 YYEKEE (reference sequence). The ends lost 4 bases at V and 2 bases at J; junction bases unmatched: 7. The CDR3 contains 16 residues. The DNA for the CDR3 is TGTGCCAGCAGCAAACAGGGACAGGGGGCCACCTACGAGCAGTACTTC. Translated: CASSKQGQGATYEQYF.

V and J are TRBV19 and TRBJ2-6; D is possibly TRBD1 (6 bases). Germline CDR1 LNHDA, CDR2 SQIVND (reference sequence). This CDR3 comprises 17 residues. The V and J ends lost 3 bases and 2 bases respectively, with 14 bases between them. The DNA of the CDR3 is TGTGCCAGTAGTATTAGAACAGGGACCCCTGGGGCCAACGTCCTGACTTTC. Its translation is CASSIRTGTPGANVLTF.

The chain couples TRBV10-2 to TRBJ2-3, with 9 bases matching TRBD2. The CDR3 contains 15 residues. After removal of 2 bases from V and 5 bases from J, the junction contained 5 bases not matched to a gene. CDR1 WSHSY and CDR2 SAAADI come from the germline V gene. CDR3 region: CASSESLAGIDTQYF. CDR3 sequence (DNA): TGCGCCAGCAGTGAGAGTCTAGCGGGGATAGATACGCAGTATTTT.

The table lists this clone with a few counts. This CDR3 reads CASSGRDQAYEQYF. The CDR3 coding sequence is TGCGCCAGCAGTGGGAGGGACCAGGCCTACGAGCAGTACTTC. J is TRBJ2-7 and V is TRBV10-1; tentatively, D is TRBD2 (6 bases). Germline V gives CDR1 WNHNN, CDR2 SYGVQD (reference sequence). CDR3 length equals 14 residues. Between the trimmed V and J ends, which lost 4 bases and 2 bases, there was a span of 12 bases.

The chain has TRBV28 and TRBJ2-3; D not certain. Trimming took off 2 bases at V and 1 base at J, with 4 bases between the two ends. Germline CDR1 is MDHEN and CDR2 is SYDVKM. This CDR3 has 13 amino acids. CDR3 DNA sequence: TGTGCCAGCAGTTTAGGGCGCACAGATACGCAGTATTTT. It specifies CASSLGRTDTQYF. The full variable domain, in which reference TRBV28 and TRBJ2-3 provide the parts outside the CDR3, is DVKVTQSSRYLVKRTGEKVFLECVQDMDHENMFWYRQDPGLGLRLIYFSYDVKMKEKGDIPEGYSVSREKKERFSLILESASTNQTSMYLCASSLGRTDTQYFGPGTRLTVL.

The V and J genes are TRBV25-1 and TRBJ1-2; 7 bases match TRBD1. Germline CDR1 is MGHDK and CDR2 is SYGVNS. The CDR3 has 14 amino acids. V lost 3 bases and J lost 4; bases outside the gene matches: 5. CDR3 sequence (DNA): TGTGCCAGCAGTGAGACAGGGCGGTCCTATGGCTACACCTTC. This encodes CASSETGRSYGYTF.

DNA of the CDR3: TGTGCCTGGAGTCCAGGGGGTCTTAATAATTCACCCCTCCACTTT. It specifies CAWSPGGLNNSPLHF. The chain has TRBV30 and TRBJ1-6, with 7 bases that match TRBD1. The CDR3 is 15 residues long. Losses at the gene ends were 2 bases for V and 5 bases for J; bases not matched to a gene: 6. CDR1 and CDR2 from the germline V gene are GTSNPN and SVGIG (reference sequence).

This clone has just a few counts. This chain links TRBV19 with TRBJ1-5; D is unclear. Per the germline V gene, CDR1 is LNHDA and CDR2 is SQIVND (reference sequence). The CDR3 covers 16 residues. V was clipped by 2 bases and J by 3 bases, with 14 bases between them. In DNA, the CDR3 is TGTGCCAGTAGTATAAAGGAGGGATCGGTCAATCAGCCCCAGCATTTT. It yields the protein CASSIKEGSVNQPQHF.

This chain uses TRBV21-1 with TRBJ1-1. TRBV21-1 is listed as a pseudogene. CDR3 length equals 12 residues. CDR3 nucleotides: TGTGCCAGCACGGGGGGGAACACTGAAGCTTTCTTT. Protein: CASTGGNTEAFF.

The rearrangement uses TRBV7-9 and TRBJ1-1; D possibly corresponds to TRBD1 (6 bases). V gave up 5 bases and J gave up 8 bases, with 12 bases separating them. The CDR3 spans 12 residues. The germline V gene encodes CDR1 SEHNR and CDR2 FQNEAQ (reference sequence). CDR3 in amino acids: CASSTGQREAFF. CDR3 in DNA: TGTGCCAGCAGCACCGGACAGCGGGAAGCTTTCTTT.

The genes are TRBV2 and TRBJ2-7; D gene unclear. The CDR3 is 12 amino acids. Germline lookup yields CDR1 SNHLY and CDR2 FYNNEI. Trimming removed 10 bases from V and 5 bases from J, with 15 bases in between. As DNA, the CDR3 is TGTGCCACTGAACGGGTTTTCGACGAGCAGTACTTC. This gives the protein CATERVFDEQYF.

The chain links TRBV11-2 to TRBJ2-1; no firm D call. V was pared by 1 base and J by 3 bases, with 13 bases between. The CDR3 extends over 16 amino acids. The V gene's germline CDR1 is SGHAT and CDR2 FQNNGV. The CDR3: CASSLARDPNYNEQFF. The DNA for the CDR3 is TGTGCCAGCAGCTTAGCCCGCGATCCAAACTACAATGAGCAGTTCTTC.

There are a few counts of this clone. The sample contains more than one DNA sequence encoding this CDR3. The chain joins TRBV7-9 to TRBJ1-2, with D unclear. Trimming cost V 1 base and J 5 bases, with 8 bases left between them. The CDR3 extends over 13 amino acids. Germline loops: CDR1 SEHNR, CDR2 FQNEAQ (reference sequence). CDR3 bases: TGTGCCAGCAGCTTAGGGAGGGATTATGGCTACACCTTC. This encodes CASSLGRDYGYTF.

The V and J genes are TRBV25-1 and TRBJ1-1; 8 nucleotides align to TRBD1. CDR3 length equals 13 residues. J gave up 6 bases and V 7 bases, and 7 bases lay outside the gene matches. Germline V lookup: CDR1 MGHDK, CDR2 SYGVNS. For the CDR3, the DNA is TGTGCCAGCACCCCAGGGGGCTTCGCTGAAGCTTTCTTT. Translation: CASTPGGFAEAFF. The full variable domain, with the rest looked up from reference TRBV25-1 and TRBJ1-1, is EADIYQTPRYLVIGTGKKITLECSQTMGHDKMYWYQQDPGMELHLIHYSYGVNSTEKGDLSSESTVSRIRTEHFPLTLESARPSHTSQYLCASTPGGFAEAFFGQGTRLTVV.

The V and J genes are TRBV5-1 and TRBJ2-1; D perhaps matches TRBD2 (7 bases). V gave up 5 bases and J gave up 4 bases, with 19 bases separating them. The CDR3 is made up of 16 amino acids. Per germline, CDR1 SGHRS and CDR2 YFSETQ. CDR3: CASSEGGGGPYNEQFF. The CDR3 DNA sequence: TGCGCCAGCAGTGAAGGAGGGGGAGGGCCTTACAATGAGCAGTTCTTC.

The rearrangement links TRBV6-2 or TRBV6-3 to TRBJ2-3, with 8 nucleotides matching TRBD1. J gave up 7 bases and V 0 bases, and 6 bases lay outside the gene matches. This CDR3 contains 15 residues. The V gene's germline CDR1 is MNHEY and CDR2 SVGEGT. The CDR3 nucleotides read TGTGCCAGCAGTTACTCGGCAGGGGGCCGATATACGCAGTATTTT. Its translation is CASSYSAGGRYTQYF.

The J gene is TRBJ2-2, the V gene TRBV27; TRBD1 agrees at 11 bases. Germline lookup yields CDR1 MNHEY and CDR2 SMNVEV (reference sequence). This CDR3 spans 15 amino acids. The V and J ends lost 2 bases and 6 bases, in that order; junction bases with no gene match: 2. The CDR3 here is CASSLMGQGAGELFF. CDR3 nucleotide sequence: TGTGCCAGCAGTTTAATGGGACAGGGGGCCGGGGAGCTGTTTTTT.

V gene TRBV7-9 combines with J gene TRBJ1-5; 11 bases map to TRBD1. The CDR3 runs 16 residues. Trimming at V came to 5 bases and at J to 2 bases, leaving 5 bases not matched to a gene. Germline V gene data show CDR1 as SEHNR and CDR2 as FQNEAQ (reference sequence). The CDR3 sequence: CASSRGTGGGNQPQHF. Here the CDR3 DNA reads TGTGCCAGCAGCAGAGGGACAGGGGGTGGCAATCAGCCCCAGCATTTT.

V and J are TRBV2 and TRBJ1-1; D is uncertain. The CDR3 runs 14 residues. With 5 bases removed from V and 0 bases from J, the gap between germline ends came to 10 bases. The V gene's germline CDR1 is SNHLY and CDR2 FYNNEI. CDR3 sequence: CASSSHNMNTEAFF. As DNA, the CDR3 is TGTGCCAGCAGTTCCCATAACATGAACACTGAAGCTTTCTTT.

The chain recombines TRBV5-1 with TRBJ1-2; TRBD1 matches at 7 bases. The V gene's germline CDR1 is SGHRS and CDR2 YFSETQ. The CDR3 runs to 15 residues. The ends lost 0 bases at V and 3 bases at J; junction bases unmatched: 5. CDR3 sequence: CASSLGGQAYYGYTF. As DNA, the CDR3 is TGCGCCAGCAGCTTGGGCGGACAGGCCTACTATGGCTACACCTTC.